The clone carrying this T cell receptor (beta chain) was found a few times. Its antigen is still unknown. This sample was included in a study of vaccination and CD4 T cells after COVID-19. At the level of the study: No peptide, an HIV-1 Nef pool, or a CEFX pool was what each control culture received.

Sample treatment: approximately 10-day PBMC culture with coronavirus spike peptide pools or control peptides (ViraFEST assay). Germline assignment: CDR1 DFQATT and CDR2 SNEGSKA (reference sequence). The CDR3 consists of 15 residues. V lost 6 bases to trimming and J lost 0 bases; unmatched junction nucleotides: 7. Oncomine TCR Beta short-read sequencing was applied to DNA from cultured CD4+ T cells. The authors extracted genomic DNA from cultured CD4+ T cells. From the PCR reads, TCRdb called clonotypes with MiXCR, one entry per CDR3 protein. The sample shows more than 14,000 distinct CDR3 sequences, about two fifths of them seen only once.

The sequence came from a human donor who had recovered from COVID-19. Sequenced sample: CD4+ T cells from blood, cultured in vitro. This sequence joins TRBV20-1 and TRBJ1-1; TRBD1 matches 10 bases. CDR3 in DNA: TGCAGTGCCGGACAGGGGGGAAGGATGAACACTGAAGCTTTCTTT. The encoded protein is CSAGQGGRMNTEAFF.